This T cell receptor (beta chain) emerged from a study of OX40 agonist ivuxolimab in advanced cancers. Background for the entire study: Ivuxolimab, which targeted the costimulatory receptor OX40 (CD134), was an agonistic, fully human IgG2 monoclonal antibody. Intravenous ivuxolimab was administered to patients every 2 weeks at six dose levels: 0.01, 0.1, 0.3, 1.5, 3 and 10 mg/kg. Of the roughly 52 patients in dose escalation, 19 had hepatocellular carcinoma, about 15 had melanoma, 9 had renal cell carcinoma and 9 had head and neck cancer. In the dose-escalation cohort, around four fifths of patients were male, and the mean age was about 55 years, with a range of about 23 to 85. Prior anti-PD-1, anti-PD-L1 or anti-CTLA-4 therapy was permitted, and checkpoint inhibitors had been received by roughly 42% of dose-escalation patients. Partial responses were achieved by three dose-escalation patients, of whom one had hepatocellular carcinoma and two had cutaneous melanoma. Peripheral TCRbeta sequencing was intended to test whether TCR sequence diversity was altered and clonal T-cell expansion was caused by ivuxolimab. The monotherapy dose-escalation portion (N of about 50 patients) of the phase I ivuxolimab trial is reported in the paper.

The trial excluded patients who had a history of autoimmune disease or were on systemic immunosuppression. Peripheral blood for TCR sequencing was collected from all dose cohorts at baseline, on cycle 4 day 1, and on cycle 7 day 1. The samples were taken from a phase I, first-in-human, multicenter, open-label dose-escalation trial of ivuxolimab. Adults with locally advanced or metastatic head and neck squamous cell, hepatocellular, melanoma or renal cell carcinoma were enrolled in the trial. Before TCR sequencing, CD4+ T cells and CD8+ T cells were sorted from peripheral blood as separate populations. V is clipped by 2 bases and J by 6 bases, and the sequence between their germline boundaries is 17 bases long. CDR1 GTSNPN and CDR2 SVGIG are derived from the germline V gene (reference sequence). The CDR3 holds 14 amino acids from the cysteine to the phenylalanine. Only the CDR3 portion is preserved as DNA: 42 bases, with reading frame beginning at the first base.

Genomic DNA was isolated from the sorted cells so that the TCRbeta CDR3 region could be sequenced. TCRbeta CDR3 regions were sequenced using the immunoSEQ Assay. TCRdb took this table from immuneACCESS and kept in-frame rearrangements with V and J called. Such tables lack part of the clones; where checked against another copy, unresolved V genes explain under half of the gap, and the rest is unexplained. Here the sample has 80,000 to 100,000 clones; approximately 94% occur a single time. About 2.6% of the sample is held by the ten biggest clonotypes. On this clone itself: Its antigen is not yet known. No much larger clonotype is one base removed from it; base qualities were not supplied.

The study at large found these results: The antigen specificity of the peripheral T cells that underwent clonal expansion was not determined. In the 0.1-3.0 mg/kg groups, partial responders were among the patients with the lowest normalized peripheral clonal expansion, particularly in CD8+ T cells. At doses from 0.1 to 3.0 mg/kg, clonal expansion was seen in both CD4+ and CD8+ blood T cells between baseline and week 6. Low levels of normalized T-cell clonal expansion were also seen in some patients who did not respond. After ivuxolimab, expanded clones were on average more numerous among CD8+ T cells than among CD4+ T cells.

The receptor was derived from an adult with an advanced solid tumor such as melanoma, head and neck, liver or kidney cancer. Recombination connected TRBV30 to TRBJ2-7, with no confidently assigned D gene. The sequencing here drew on CD4+ or CD8+ T cells sorted from blood, taken in a trial of the OX40 agonist ivuxolimab. The nucleotide sequence reads TGTGCCTGGAGTACCCCCGTGCTTCGGGCCGAGCAGTACTTC. Its protein product is CAWSTPVLRAEQYF.